Below, 8 T cell receptor beta chains from the same sample are listed, as sequenced in a study of blood T cell repertoires in COVID-19 (dated by TCRdb to 2020 to 2022). The library relied on the immunoSEQ multiplex PCR assay. TCRdb limited this immuneACCESS table to in-frame rearrangements with V and J called. A share of clones is missing; checked studies link under half to unresolved V genes, and the rest is unexplained. The sample yields fewer than 250,000 clones; 92% were counted once. The top ten hold around 1.2% of the sample. Material for sequencing was peripheral blood. The source is a man aged 30-40 years with acute or convalescent COVID-19.

The chain couples TRBV10-3 to TRBJ2-7; 7 bases match TRBD2. V lost 3 bases and J lost 7; bases outside the gene matches: 3. Germline values: CDR1 ENHRY, CDR2 SYGVKD. This CDR3 is 12 amino acids long. In DNA, the CDR3 is TGTGCCATCAGTGACCGGGGGGAAGAGCAGTACTTC. Translating gives CAISDRGEEQYF.

The chain has TRBV5-1 and TRBJ2-1; TRBD2 is a possible D gene (6 bases). The V and J ends lost 0 bases and 0 bases respectively, with 7 bases between them. Germline lookup yields CDR1 SGHRS and CDR2 YFSETQ. The CDR3 length is 15 residues. The CDR3 is CASSLAAGSYNEQFF. CDR3 nucleotide sequence: TGCGCCAGCAGCTTGGCAGCGGGCTCCTACAATGAGCAGTTCTTC.

This clone was seen a single time. J is TRBJ2-1 and V is TRBV28, with TRBD1 matching over 8 bases. Germline-derived CDR1 and CDR2 are MDHEN and SYDVKM. J gave up 7 bases and V 4 bases, and 9 bases lay outside the gene matches. This CDR3 comprises 15 residues. The CDR3 coding sequence is TGTGCCAGCAGTTGGACAGGGATGGGATCGAATGAGCAGTTCTTC. Protein: CASSWTGMGSNEQFF.

V and J are TRBV12-3 or TRBV12-4 and TRBJ1-1; D uncertain. The ends were cut back, 6 bases at V and 6 bases at J, with 8 bases in the middle. The CDR3 is 11 amino acids. CDR3 region: CASRSGAEAFF. CDR3 nucleotides: TGTGCCAGCAGATCCGGTGCTGAAGCTTTCTTT.

The V call is TRBV28, the J call TRBJ2-5; possibly TRBD2 for D (7 bases). The CDR3 totals 14 residues. The germline CDR1 and CDR2 sequences are MDHEN and SYDVKM. The germline V and J ends were trimmed by 10 bases and 5 bases, with 20 bases remaining between them. The CDR3 sequence is CATRGGGIIETQYF. CDR3 nucleotides: TGTGCCACCCGGGGAGGGGGGATAATTGAGACCCAGTACTTC.

The V call is TRBV20-1, the J call TRBJ1-6; D perhaps matches TRBD1 (6 bases). Trimming took 3 bases from V and 6 from J, leaving 24 bases between them. The CDR3 length is 18 residues. Germline CDR1 DFQATT, CDR2 SNEGSKA (reference sequence). CDR3 region: CSASDGTTNLVINSPLHF. Here the CDR3 DNA reads TGCAGTGCTAGTGACGGGACAACTAATCTCGTGATTAATTCACCCCTCCACTTT.

The genes are TRBV13 and TRBJ2-3, with D tentatively TRBD2 (7 bases). The CDR3 runs to 15 residues. Germline V lookup: CDR1 PRHDT, CDR2 FYEKMQ (reference sequence). Trimming left V 8 bases short and J 2 bases short, with 17 bases between. The CDR3 spells CASFPYGGPTDTQYF. CDR3 coding DNA: TGTGCCAGCTTTCCCTACGGGGGGCCCACAGATACGCAGTATTTT.

The chain employs TRBV28 and TRBJ2-5; 7 nucleotides align to TRBD1. The trim removed 3 bases at V and 2 bases at J, leaving 9 bases unmatched. Germline loops: CDR1 MDHEN, CDR2 SYDVKM. The CDR3 loop spans 16 amino acids. The CDR3 is CASSFFGTAKQETQYF. The CDR3 nucleotides read TGTGCCAGCAGTTTTTTCGGGACAGCCAAGCAAGAGACCCAGTACTTC.